This T cell receptor beta chain was sequenced during a study of human T cells and chemical hapten exposure. The time point is: patch test 2, 6 weeks after DPC sensitization. Treatment given: therapeutic diphenylcyclopropenone sensitization with weekly scalp DPC. The template was total RNA from unfractionated whole blood. TCRdb processed the RACE reads anew with MiXCR; each CDR3 protein has one entry. This sample carries under 75,000 distinct CDR3 sequences, around 7.9% of them seen once, and the ten largest clones take around 3%. This CDR3 has 15 residues. V shed 6 bases and J 4 bases; nucleotides not matched to a gene: 4. Germline assignment: CDR1 LNHNV and CDR2 YYDKDF (reference sequence).

Specimen: whole blood, collected in connection with sensitization to the hapten diphenylcyclopropenone (DPC). The chain links TRBV15 to TRBJ2-3, with 13 bases identical to TRBD2. The clonotype originates from a woman aged 50 to 65 with alopecia areata. Some clones in this sample may be carry-over from other donors' samples. DNA of the CDR3: TGTGCCACCAGACCCGGACTAGCGGGAGCAGATACGCAGTATTTT. Its translation is CATRPGLAGADTQYF. The full variable domain, with the rest looked up from reference TRBV15 and TRBJ2-3, is DAMVIQNPRYQVTQFGKPVTLSCSQTLNHNVMYWYQQKSSQAPKLLFHYYDKDFNNEADTPDNFQSRRPNTSFCFLDIRSPGLGDTAMYLCATRPGLAGADTQYFGPGTRLTVL.